This is a list of T cell receptor beta chains from one sample in a study of cytomegalovirus exposure and HLA in healthy donors. TCRdb's table, derived via immunoSEQ multiplex PCR, lists solely in-frame clones and lacks some. The repertoire holds about 89,000 clones, roughly 79% seen once, with 1.4% in the top ten. Sequences were obtained from PBMCs. The receptors derive from a male donor in good health and CMV-seronegative. CDR3s include the opening cysteine and the closing phenylalanine or tryptophan. The D gene is left open where the match is weak. Size is omitted from some rows. Given values are once, few, many or a class for expanded clones.

CDR3nt: TGTGCCTGGACACCGGGCTCCTACGAGCAGTACTTC; CDR3aa: CAWTPGSYEQYF; d_gene: .; j_gene: TRBJ2-7; abundance: .; v_gene: TRBV30
CDR3nt: TGTGCCAGCAGTTTATCAGGGGCGAGGAGTACCGGAAAACTGTTTTTT; CDR3aa: CASSLSGARSTGKLFF; d_gene: .; j_gene: TRBJ1-4; abundance: .; v_gene: TRBV28
CDR3nt: TGTGCCAGCAGTTACCCAGGGGTTACCTACGAGCAGTACTTC; CDR3aa: CASSYPGVTYEQYF; d_gene: .; j_gene: TRBJ2-7; abundance: .; v_gene: TRBV6-6
CDR3nt: TGCAGCGTTGGCGGACAGGGACTGAACACCGGGGAGCTGTTTTTT; CDR3aa: CSVGGQGLNTGELFF; d_gene: TRBD1; j_gene: TRBJ2-2; abundance: .; v_gene: TRBV29-1
CDR3nt: TGTGCCAGCAGCCCCAGTCAGTATGAGCAGTTCTTC; CDR3aa: CASSPSQYEQFF; d_gene: .; j_gene: TRBJ2-1; abundance: .; v_gene: TRBV7-8
CDR3nt: TGTGCCAGCAGTTACTCGGGAGTCCTCCGAAATGAAAAACTGTTTTTT; CDR3aa: CASSYSGVLRNEKLFF; d_gene: .; j_gene: TRBJ1-4; abundance: .; v_gene: TRBV6-5
CDR3nt: TGTGCCAGCAGCTTAGTGCGAGTAGCGACTTCCTACAATGAGCAGTTCTTC; CDR3aa: CASSLVRVATSYNEQFF; d_gene: .; j_gene: TRBJ2-1; abundance: .; v_gene: TRBV11-2
CDR3nt: TGTGCCTGGAGTGCTCACACCCGGGACAGCTCACGGGACTATGGCTACACCTTC; CDR3aa: CAWSAHTRDSSRDYGYTF; d_gene: TRBD1; j_gene: TRBJ1-2; abundance: .; v_gene: TRBV30
CDR3nt: TGTGCCAGCAGCTTATTATCAGCGGGAAAGCACAATGAGCAGTTCTTC; CDR3aa: CASSLLSAGKHNEQFF; d_gene: TRBD2; j_gene: TRBJ2-1; abundance: .; v_gene: TRBV11-3
CDR3nt: TGTGCCAGCAGTGTGGACAGGGGGAAAAATGAAAAACTGTTTTTT; CDR3aa: CASSVDRGKNEKLFF; d_gene: TRBD1; j_gene: TRBJ1-4; abundance: .; v_gene: TRBV2
CDR3nt: TGTGCCAGCAGTCCGCTAGCGGGAGAAGGAAATGAGCAGTTCTTC; CDR3aa: CASSPLAGEGNEQFF; d_gene: TRBD2; j_gene: TRBJ2-1; abundance: .; v_gene: TRBV27
CDR3nt: TGTGCCAGCAGTTTTCGGGTTCTCACTGAAGCTTTCTTT; CDR3aa: CASSFRVLTEAFF; d_gene: .; j_gene: TRBJ1-1; abundance: .; v_gene: TRBV27
CDR3nt: TGCGCCAGCAGCTTGGCCGGGACAGGCTACACTGAAGCTTTCTTT; CDR3aa: CASSLAGTGYTEAFF; d_gene: TRBD1; j_gene: TRBJ1-1; abundance: .; v_gene: TRBV5-1
CDR3nt: TGTGCCAGCAGTGAAGCCGGGGGATGGAGTCCCGAGACCCAGTACTTC; CDR3aa: CASSEAGGWSPETQYF; d_gene: .; j_gene: TRBJ2-5; abundance: few; v_gene: TRBV6-1